This T cell receptor (beta chain) came from a study of blood T cell repertoires in COVID-19. A few counts support this clone. Generated by immunoSEQ multiplex PCR, the TCRdb table keeps only in-frame clones and is missing some. The table records around 200,000 clones, 85% to 90% of them present only once. CDR1 and CDR2 (germline): LNHDA, SQIVND (reference sequence). The ends lost 2 bases at V and 2 bases at J; junction bases unmatched: 0. The CDR3 spans 14 residues. This clonotype was sampled from a man aged 18-30 years with active or convalescent COVID-19. The material sequenced was peripheral blood. The chain has TRBV19 and TRBJ1-1; 9 bases match TRBD1. CDR3 DNA: TGTGCCAGTAGTATAACAGGGGGCAACACTGAAGCTTTCTTT. Encoded protein: CASSITGGNTEAFF.